The rows below give T cell receptor beta chains drawn from one sample of a study of control samples from healthy donors and cancer patients. The table came from immunoSEQ multiplex PCR; TCRdb's copy has only in-frame clones and leaves some out. The sample has some 120,000 clones, around 96% seen once. The sample consisted of blood. The source is a man aged 25 to 40 in good health. Both conserved end residues are part of each CDR3. D genes are given only for firm matches. Clone sizes are given selectively: once, few, many, or a class where the clone is expanded.

j_gene,v_gene,d_gene,abundance,CDR3nt,CDR3aa
TRBJ1-6,TRBV4-3,.,.,TGCGCCAGCAGCCAAGGAACCAGCAATAATTCACCCCTCCACTTT,CASSQGTSNNSPLHF
TRBJ1-2,TRBV4-1,.,.,TGCGCCAGCAGCCAGACAACTAACTATGGCTACACCTTC,CASSQTTNYGYTF
TRBJ1-2,TRBV7-9,TRBD1,.,TGTGCCAGCAGCTCCGCCGGACAGGGGGCGAGGTTTGGCTACACCTTC,CASSSAGQGARFGYTF
TRBJ1-5,TRBV6-6,.,once,TGTGCCAGCAGTTATTCCCCAGGGATACAGCCCCAGCATTTT,CASSYSPGIQPQHF
TRBJ2-2,TRBV4-3,TRBD2,.,TGCGCCAGCAGCCCTCTCGGTAGCGGGGTTACCGGGGAGCTGTTTTTT,CASSPLGSGVTGELFF
TRBJ2-7,TRBV6-5,TRBD1,.,TGTGCCAGCAGTCCCCGGACAGGGAAGAGGAACGAGCAGTACTTC,CASSPRTGKRNEQYF
TRBJ2-7,TRBV7-9,TRBD1,few,TGTGCCAGCAGCCCAGACCCGGGACAGGGTTCGTGGGTTAGATACGAGCAGTACTTC,CASSPDPGQGSWVRYEQYF
TRBJ1-1,TRBV2,TRBD1,.,TGTGCCAGCAAACCGGGACAGGGAAGGAACACTGAAGCTTTCTTT,CASKPGQGRNTEAFF
TRBJ1-2,TRBV11-2,.,.,TGTGCCAGCAGCTTAGGAGGTTCGCCGACCGGCTATGGCTACACCTTC,CASSLGGSPTGYGYTF
TRBJ2-2,TRBV7-2,TRBD1,.,TGTGCCAGCAGCCCACAGGGGTACACCGGGGAGCTGTTTTTT,CASSPQGYTGELFF
TRBJ2-7,TRBV6-6,TRBD2,.,TGTGCCAGCAGGGATAGCGGGGGACCAGAGCAGTACTTC,CASRDSGGPEQYF
TRBJ2-2,TRBV27,TRBD2,.,TGTGCCAGCAGTTTATTAGGTTCGCGGGGGGCGCGCACCGGGGAGCTGTTTTTT,CASSLLGSRGARTGELFF
TRBJ2-1,TRBV5-5,.,.,TGTGCCAGCAGCTTGGGAGGGTCCAATGAGCAGTTCTTC,CASSLGGSNEQFF
TRBJ2-3,TRBV29-1,.,.,TGCAGCGGTGGACTGGGGGGCACAGATACGCAGTATTTT,CSGGLGGTDTQYF
TRBJ2-3,TRBV19,.,.,TGTGCCAGTAGTATGTACAGGGTGCGAACAGATACGCAGTATTTT,CASSMYRVRTDTQYF
TRBJ1-1,TRBV7-9,.,.,TGTGCCAGCAGCGACCCCCCTGAAGCTTTCTTT,CASSDPPEAFF
TRBJ2-7,TRBV24-1,.,.,TGTGCCACCAGTGGCCCGGGGCTCACGTACGAGCAGTACTTC,CATSGPGLTYEQYF
TRBJ1-5,TRBV19,.,.,TGTGCCAGTTCCCGGCGGGGGCCCAATAGCAATCAGCCCCAGCATTTT,CASSRRGPNSNQPQHF
TRBJ2-2,TRBV11-2,.,.,TGTGCCAGCAGCAAAACAGGGGGGAGGGTGGCCGGGGAGCTGTTTTTT,CASSKTGGRVAGELFF
TRBJ2-3,TRBV5-5,.,.,TGTGCCAGCAGCCCGCCTCCGGGGGAAAGCACAGATACGCAGTATTTT,CASSPPPGESTDTQYF
TRBJ2-1,TRBV6-1,TRBD2,.,TGTGCCAGCAGTGAAGAGTGGAGCGGGGGGGTGAATGAGCAGTTCTTC,CASSEEWSGGVNEQFF
TRBJ2-1,TRBV6-2/TRBV6-3,.,.,TGTGCCAGCAGTCCGACAGGTCACTACAATGAGCAGTTCTTC,CASSPTGHYNEQFF
TRBJ2-7,TRBV28,.,.,TGTGCCAGCAGTTGGAGGGGGCCCTACGAGCAGTACTTC,CASSWRGPYEQYF